This TCR beta chain is from a study of blood T cell repertoires in COVID-19. Across the whole study: Sites in the United States, Italy and Spain provided acute and convalescent COVID-19 samples. T cells, B-cell-depleted T cells, or PBMCs supplied cDNA or gDNA.

Per the study methods: By means of reference gene primer amplification, nucleated cell counts were estimated. Data came from immunoSEQ multiplex PCR; TCRdb stores just in-frame clones and leaves some out. Clone size and V and J calls were adopted from that table, with D and trimming inferred from the DNA. Among approximately 200,000 clones listed, about 87% were seen once. Germline V gives CDR1 LGHDT, CDR2 YNNKEL (reference sequence). With V trimmed by 4 bases and J by 2 bases, 4 bases remained unmatched. The CDR3 is 15 residues long. The rearrangement joins TRBV3-1 (or the pseudogene TRBV3-2) to TRBJ2-7, with TRBD1 matching 11 bases. The TCR originated in a man aged 70-80 years with acute or convalescent COVID-19. Sequencing used peripheral blood. The CDR3 spells CASSRGTGGTYEQYF. CDR3 DNA: TGTGCCAGCAGCCGAGGGACAGGGGGGACCTACGAGCAGTACTTC.